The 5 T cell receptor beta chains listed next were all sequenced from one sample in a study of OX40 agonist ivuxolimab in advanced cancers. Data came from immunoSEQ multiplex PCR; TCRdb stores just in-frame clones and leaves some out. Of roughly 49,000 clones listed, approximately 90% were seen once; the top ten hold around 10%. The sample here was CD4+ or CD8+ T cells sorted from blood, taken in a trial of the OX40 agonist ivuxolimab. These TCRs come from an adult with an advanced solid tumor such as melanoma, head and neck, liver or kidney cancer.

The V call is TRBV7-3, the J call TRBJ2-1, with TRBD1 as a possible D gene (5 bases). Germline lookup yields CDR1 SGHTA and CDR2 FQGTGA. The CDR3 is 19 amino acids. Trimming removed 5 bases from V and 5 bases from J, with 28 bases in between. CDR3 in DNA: TGTGCCAGCAGCGATATACCGGGCACCCGATTAGGGGCCAACAATGAGCAGTTCTTC. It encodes CASSDIPGTRLGANNEQFF.

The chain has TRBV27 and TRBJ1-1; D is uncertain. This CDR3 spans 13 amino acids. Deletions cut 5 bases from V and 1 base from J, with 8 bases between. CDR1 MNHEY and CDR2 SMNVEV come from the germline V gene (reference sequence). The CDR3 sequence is CASSEIRNTEAFF. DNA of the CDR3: TGTGCCAGCAGTGAGATACGGAACACTGAAGCTTTCTTT.

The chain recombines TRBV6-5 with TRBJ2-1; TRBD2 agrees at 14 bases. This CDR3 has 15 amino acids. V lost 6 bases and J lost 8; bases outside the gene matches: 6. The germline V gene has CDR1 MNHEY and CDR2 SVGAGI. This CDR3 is CASSLGLAGGDEQFF. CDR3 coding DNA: TGTGCCAGCAGCCTCGGACTAGCGGGGGGCGATGAGCAGTTCTTC.

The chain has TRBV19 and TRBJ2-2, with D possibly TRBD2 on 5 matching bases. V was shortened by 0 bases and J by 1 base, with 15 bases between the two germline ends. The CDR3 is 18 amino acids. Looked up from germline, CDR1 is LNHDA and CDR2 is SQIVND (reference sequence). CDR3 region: CASSIDQSGYGNTGELFF. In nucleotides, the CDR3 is TGTGCCAGTAGTATAGATCAATCGGGGTATGGGAACACCGGGGAGCTGTTTTTT.

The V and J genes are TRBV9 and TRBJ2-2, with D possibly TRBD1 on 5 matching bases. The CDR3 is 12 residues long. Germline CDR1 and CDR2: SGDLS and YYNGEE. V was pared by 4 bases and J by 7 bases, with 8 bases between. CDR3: CASSLGDGELFF. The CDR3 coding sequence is TGTGCCAGCAGCCTAGGGGACGGGGAGCTGTTTTTT.